The next 27 T cell receptor beta chains were all read from a single sample in a study of Ad26.COV2.S vaccination and SARS-CoV-2 variants. TCRdb's copy holds only in-frame clones and misses some; the assay was immunoSEQ multiplex PCR. The sample contains 350,000 to 450,000 clones, about 83% of which appear only once. Treatment noted: roughly 19 received Ad26.COV2.S at low or high dose, single or two shots; about 5 received placebo; per-sample allocation not given. Samples analyzed were those drawn on day 63 after the first vaccine or placebo injection. The sample consisted of peripheral blood, taken in a trial of Ad26.COV2.S vaccine versus placebo. The receptors derive from a person aged 18-65 years who received the Ad26.COV2.S COVID-19 vaccine or a placebo.

The V gene is TRBV25-1, the J gene TRBJ1-2; D uncertain. CDR1 is MGHDK, CDR2 SYGVNS, per germline. The CDR3 spans 11 residues. The V and J ends lost 6 bases and 4 bases respectively, with 6 bases between them. CDR3 coding DNA: TGTGCCAGCAGGGGTCTCTATGGCTACACCTTC. Its protein is CASRGLYGYTF.

This chain connects TRBV27 to TRBJ2-1, with 13 positions matching TRBD2. V was clipped by 4 bases and J by 6 bases; unmatched bases: 3. The CDR3 consists of 15 residues. CDR1 and CDR2 from the germline V gene are MNHEY and SMNVEV (reference sequence). The CDR3 region is CASSWGLAGTNEQFF. CDR3 nucleotide sequence: TGTGCCAGCAGTTGGGGACTAGCGGGAACCAATGAGCAGTTCTTC.

The chain is built from TRBV29-1 and TRBJ1-1, with D uncertain. Germline CDR1 is SQVTM and CDR2 is ANQGSEA. The CDR3 is 12 residues long. Trimming shortened V by 5 bases and J by 1 base, and 8 bases separated the two germline ends. CDR3 nucleotide sequence: TGCAGCGTTAGTCACCGGAACACTGAAGCTTTCTTT. It yields the protein CSVSHRNTEAFF.

The V gene is TRBV4-1, the J gene TRBJ2-6; a weak D match, TRBD2 (5 bases). V lost 2 bases, J lost 2 bases, and 16 bases lay in between. The CDR3 contains 18 residues. CDR1 is MGHRA and CDR2 is YSYEKL in the germline V gene. CDR3 sequence: CASSQPFGKGAGANVLTF. DNA of the CDR3: TGCGCCAGCAGCCAACCTTTCGGGAAGGGAGCTGGGGCCAACGTCCTGACTTTC.

The V call is TRBV9, the J call TRBJ1-2; unclear D gene. The V gene's germline CDR1 is SGDLS and CDR2 YYNGEE. This CDR3 contains 15 residues. With 0 bases removed from V and 3 bases from J, the gap between germline ends came to 12 bases. CDR3 DNA sequence: TGTGCCAGCAGCGTAGCTACGACGGGAGACTATGGCTACACCTTC. Translated, it gives CASSVATTGDYGYTF.

CDR3 nucleotides: TGTGCCAGCAGCTCAACCGGGGCCGGGATCGGGCAGTACTTC. It specifies CASSSTGAGIGQYF. The V gene is TRBV5-5, the J gene TRBJ2-7, with D perhaps given as TRBD1 or TRBD2 (5 bases each). The CDR3 is 14 residues long. CDR1 and CDR2 from the germline V gene are SGHKS and YYEKEE (reference sequence). V was shortened by 3 bases and J by 9 bases, with 19 bases between the two germline ends.

The V and J genes are TRBV27 and TRBJ1-2, with D possibly TRBD1 on 6 matching bases. CDR1 and CDR2 (germline): MNHEY, SMNVEV (reference sequence). Deletions cut 1 base from V and 3 bases from J, with 12 bases between. The CDR3 is 15 residues long. The CDR3 DNA follows: TGTGCCAGCAGTTTATTGGGGAGGGGGTACTATGGCTACACCTTC. This translates into CASSLLGRGYYGYTF.

V usage is TRBV23-1 and J usage is TRBJ2-7; TRBD2 agrees at 7 bases. TRBV23-1 is sorted into the ORF group, with uncertain function. The ends lost 10 bases at V and 1 base at J; junction bases unmatched: 10. This CDR3 has 14 amino acids. CDR3 protein: CATPRRGGSYEQYF. CDR3 nucleotides: TGCGCCACCCCTCGGCGGGGAGGGTCCTACGAGCAGTACTTC.

V is TRBV6-1 and J is TRBJ1-5, with 8 bases matching TRBD1. CDR1 and CDR2 (germline): MNHNS, SASEGT. V dropped 2 bases and J dropped 6; count of bases not matched to a gene: 6. The CDR3 totals 15 residues. CDR3 in amino acids: CASSESPQGVQPQHF. The CDR3 nucleotides are TGTGCCAGCAGTGAATCCCCACAGGGGGTTCAGCCCCAGCATTTT.

J is TRBJ2-1 and V is TRBV7-9, with TRBD2 as a possible D gene (6 bases). With 5 bases removed from V and 4 bases from J, the gap between germline ends came to 24 bases. CDR1 and CDR2 from the germline V gene are SEHNR and FQNEAQ (reference sequence). The CDR3 totals 18 residues. This CDR3 is CASSLSHYGVAGYNEQFF. The CDR3 region has the DNA TGTGCCAGCAGCCTCTCCCATTACGGGGTCGCGGGGTACAATGAGCAGTTCTTC.

This rearrangement joins TRBV19 to TRBJ1-2, with D maybe TRBD1 (5 bases). The V end lost 5 bases, the J end lost 6 bases, and 16 bases lay between the germline ends. The CDR3 sequence is 14 residues long. Germline values: CDR1 LNHDA, CDR2 SQIVND (reference sequence). This CDR3 is CASSAIRDGHGYTF. DNA for the CDR3: TGTGCCAGTAGTGCCATCCGGGACGGACATGGCTACACCTTC.

This rearrangement joins TRBV19 to TRBJ2-6; D call uncertain. The germline V gene has CDR1 LNHDA and CDR2 SQIVND (reference sequence). Trimming shortened V by 10 bases and J by 2 bases, and 18 bases separated the two germline ends. The CDR3 consists of 16 residues. The CDR3: CATSYRPVAGANVLTF. CDR3 nucleotides: TGTGCCACTTCATACCGTCCCGTAGCTGGGGCCAACGTCCTGACTTTC.

The gene calls are TRBV11-2 and TRBJ2-3, with D hard to call. Germline V lookup: CDR1 SGHAT, CDR2 FQNNGV. V gave up 3 bases and J gave up 6 bases, with 13 bases separating them. The CDR3 has 14 amino acids. CDR3 DNA: TGTGCCAGCAGCTTCCAATCGGACGGGGATACGCAGTATTTT. Its translation is CASSFQSDGDTQYF.

The chain links TRBV11-2 to TRBJ2-7; the D gene could be TRBD1 or TRBD2 (5 bases each). The V end lost 7 bases, the J end lost 4 bases, and 17 bases lay between the germline ends. The CDR3 spans 14 residues. Germline assignment: CDR1 SGHAT and CDR2 FQNNGV. CDR3 nucleotides: TGTGCCAGCACCGAGGGGTTAGCGCGGTACGAGCAGTACTTC. Translated, it gives CASTEGLARYEQYF. Based on the CDR3 plus reference TRBV11-2 and TRBJ2-7, the full variable domain is EAGVAQSPRYKIIEKRQSVAFWCNPISGHATLYWYQQILGQGPKLLIQFQNNGVVDDSQLPKDRFSAERLKGVDSTLKIQPAKLEDSAVYLCASTEGLARYEQYFGPGTRLTVT.

The chain links TRBV5-1 to TRBJ2-1; D may be TRBD2 (5 bases). Germline CDR1 SGHRS, CDR2 YFSETQ. The CDR3 is made up of 15 amino acids. With 3 bases removed from V and 6 bases from J, the gap between germline ends came to 16 bases. CDR3 DNA: TGCGCCAGCAGCTACAGCGGATCGAGCACCAATGAGCAGTTCTTC. This sequence encodes CASSYSGSSTNEQFF.

This clone came up once. The conserved closing phenylalanine or tryptophan is absent in this CDR3, likely reflecting a read error. No DNA is shown, since the ends of the CDR3 on it are uncertain; the CDR3 is the one TCRdb lists. This rearrangement joins TRBV5-4 to TRBJ1-2; the table assigns TRBD1, which was not confirmed against the DNA. Germline V gene lookup returns CDR1 SGHNT and CDR2 YYREEE (reference sequence). The CDR3 length equals 11 residues, ends included. Here the CDR3 reads CASNSRATGVR.

This rearrangement joins TRBV3-1 (or the pseudogene TRBV3-2) to TRBJ2-1, with a tentative D call TRBD2 (6 bases). V lost 4 bases and J 4 bases, leaving 14 bases between the germline ends. The length of the CDR3 is 15 residues. Germline V gene data show CDR1 as LGHDT and CDR2 as YNNKEL (reference sequence). CDR3 amino acids: CASSPYGGSYNEQFF. CDR3 nucleotide sequence: TGTGCCAGCAGCCCCTACGGAGGGAGTTACAATGAGCAGTTCTTC.

As regards this clone: One junction end does not reproduce the germline sequence, and a read error may be involved. The J gene is TRBJ2-3, the V gene TRBV18; 9 nucleotides line up with TRBD2. The CDR3 sequence is 15 residues long. Germline assignment: CDR1 KGHSH and CDR2 LQKENI. The CDR3 is CASPPRGGAVGTQYF. The CDR3 DNA reads TGTGCCAGCCCACCCCGCGGGGGGGCAGTTGGTACGCAGTATTTT.

This clone was observed a handful of times. The CDR3 reads CASSPSTSGRSGELFF. The CDR3 DNA sequence: TGTGCCAGCAGTCCATCGACTAGCGGGAGATCTGGGGAGCTGTTTTTT. The V and J genes are TRBV27 and TRBJ2-2, with 12 bases that match TRBD2. Germline V CDR1 and CDR2: MNHEY, SMNVEV (reference sequence). The ends lost 5 bases at V and 8 bases at J; junction bases unmatched: 9. This CDR3 spans 16 amino acids.

V usage is TRBV7-3 and J usage is TRBJ1-2; D might be TRBD1 (5 bases). The CDR3 sequence is 15 residues long. Trimming took off 5 bases at V and 1 base at J, with 14 bases between the two ends. Germline V gives CDR1 SGHTA, CDR2 FQGTGA. Here the CDR3 reads CASSPGGGGNYGYTF. The CDR3 nucleotides are TGTGCCAGCAGCCCCGGTGGGGGGGGTAACTATGGCTACACCTTC.

The chain employs TRBV7-2 and TRBJ1-2; no clear D gene. The CDR3 loop spans 13 amino acids. Germline values: CDR1 SGHTA, CDR2 FQGNSA. V was shortened by 7 bases and J by 5 bases, with 14 bases between the two germline ends. The CDR3 DNA is TGTGCCAGCAACCGTGGAAGGGAGTATGGCTACACCTTC. It codes for CASNRGREYGYTF.

This chain joins TRBV9 and TRBJ1-5; maybe TRBD1 (5 bases). CDR1 is SGDLS and CDR2 is YYNGEE in the germline V gene. The CDR3 loop spans 15 amino acids. V was pared by 4 bases and J by 1 base, with 12 bases between. CDR3 loop: CASSPGTVSNQPQHF. As DNA, the CDR3 is TGTGCCAGCAGCCCCGGGACGGTCAGCAATCAGCCCCAGCATTTT.

V usage is TRBV11-2 and J usage is TRBJ1-4; 7 bases are shared with TRBD1. Per germline, CDR1 SGHAT and CDR2 FQNNGV. This CDR3 spans 19 amino acids. J was trimmed by 10 bases and V by 4 bases; bases with no gene match: 24. In DNA form, the CDR3 reads TGTGCCAGCAGCTCCTACCGGGACAGCCGATCTGGCGGGTTTGGAAAACTGTTTTTT. Translating gives CASSSYRDSRSGGFGKLFF.

There are a few counts of this clone. The CDR3 sequence: CASSLRGGGAFF. CDR3 nucleotide sequence: TGTGCCAGCAGCCTGCGAGGCGGGGGAGCTTTCTTT. The V call is TRBV27, the J call TRBJ1-1; D possibly corresponds to TRBD1 (5 bases). The CDR3 spans 12 residues. Trimming cost V 6 bases and J 10 bases, with 15 bases left between them. The germline CDR1 and CDR2 sequences are MNHEY and SMNVEV (reference sequence).

This clone was seen only a few times. The same CDR3 arises from other DNA sequences in this sample as well. The rearrangement uses TRBV6-5 and TRBJ1-2, with D hard to call. The length of the CDR3 is 11 residues. CDR1 and CDR2 from the germline V gene are MNHEY and SVGAGI. Deletions cut 2 bases from V and 6 bases from J, with 4 bases between. The CDR3 DNA reads as TGTGCCAGCAGTTACGGTGATGGCTACACCTTC. This translates into CASSYGDGYTF.

The rearrangement joins TRBV19 to TRBJ1-2; D is undetermined. Between the trimmed V and J ends, which lost 5 bases and 4 bases, there was a span of 17 bases. CDR3 size: 15 residues. CDR1 is LNHDA, CDR2 SQIVND, per germline (reference sequence). CDR3 coding DNA: TGTGCCAGTAGTGTCGGGGATCTGACTTTCTATGGCTACACCTTC. Translating gives CASSVGDLTFYGYTF.

This chain uses TRBV24-1 with TRBJ2-1; D is perhaps TRBD1 or TRBD2 (6 bases each). Germline CDR1 reads KGHDR; CDR2 reads SFDVKD. The CDR3 sequence is 20 residues long. V shed 3 bases and J shed 0 bases, with 23 bases lying between them. CDR3 nucleotide sequence: TGTGCCACCAGTGATCTCCATGCAGAGCGGAGGGGGACCTCCTACAATGAGCAGTTCTTC. It codes for CATSDLHAERRGTSYNEQFF.